This T cell receptor (beta chain) was sequenced for a study of T cells in Graves' hyperthyroidism and ophthalmopathy. Study-level information: Peripheral blood sampling occurred at initial diagnosis, before any treatment.

Whole-study results and caveats: The blood repertoire included most of the expanded thyroid clonotypes above 0.001.

For this clonotype: Its specificity is not known.

This CDR3 contains 13 residues. Germline V CDR1 and CDR2: KGHSH, LQKENI. V was pared by 4 bases and J by 6 bases, with 12 bases between. RNA transcripts were the template for amplifying TCR beta CDR3 regions. TCR CDR3 underwent first-round RT-PCR with the HTBI primer set. MiXCR, run by TCRdb on the multiplex PCR reads, gives a single entry per CDR3 protein. The sample shows more than 550,000 distinct CDR3 sequences, 15% to 20% of them seen only once. V is TRBV18 and J is TRBJ1-2; D call uncertain. The receptor was derived from a man aged 45-65 years with Graves' hyperthyroidism. Material for sequencing was blood. CDR3 DNA sequence: TGTGCCAGCTCACTTCGGACCCAGGATGGCTACACCTTC. Translating it yields CASSLRTQDGYTF.